A single sample gave rise to the 16 T cell receptor beta chains below, sequenced in a study of blood T cells in healthy people across ages. A second about 6 to 12 cycle PCR used barcoded and J-beta primers. TCRdb independently ran MiXCR on the 5' RACE reads; one entry per CDR3 protein. The data contain roughly 830,000 distinct CDR3 sequences, around 62% of them singletons. Sequencing was done on a sample of blood. The receptors were sampled from a man under 40 in good health.

This sequence joins TRBV20-1 and TRBJ1-2, with 9 bases matching TRBD1. This CDR3 region has 13 residues. With 6 bases clipped from V and 7 bases from J, the junction kept 9 bases outside the gene matches. The germline V gene has CDR1 DFQATT and CDR2 SNEGSKA (reference sequence). Here the CDR3 reads CSAPDRGFAGYTF. In DNA, the CDR3 is TGCAGTGCCCCGGACAGGGGTTTCGCTGGCTACACCTTC.

The CDR3 spells CASSQDQGWYEQYF. For the CDR3, the DNA is TGCGCCAGCAGCCAAGATCAGGGTTGGTACGAGCAGTACTTC. This chain joins TRBV4-3 and TRBJ2-7, with D perhaps TRBD1 (5 bases). Germline values: CDR1 LGHNA, CDR2 YSLEER. The CDR3 has 14 residues. V gave up 0 bases and J gave up 4 bases, with 10 bases separating them.

The V call is TRBV6-2 or TRBV6-3, the J call TRBJ2-7, with TRBD1 matching 7 bases. Trimming removed 2 bases from V and 2 bases from J; junction bases left unmatched: 21. Germline-derived CDR1 and CDR2 are MNHEY and SVGEGT. The CDR3 loop spans 20 amino acids. The CDR3 protein is CASSYEPGFERQGDPYEQYF. The CDR3 coding sequence is TGTGCCAGCAGTTACGAACCCGGGTTTGAGAGACAGGGTGACCCCTACGAGCAGTACTTC.

This clonotype was seen more than once but under ten times. The J gene is TRBJ2-1, the V gene TRBV2, with TRBD2 matching over 11 bases. Germline CDR1 and CDR2: SNHLY and FYNNEI. Trimming took 8 bases from V and 2 from J; bases not matched to a gene: 14. The CDR3 contains 18 residues. The CDR3 spells CASGGPSGGLVAYNEQFF. The CDR3 coding sequence is TGTGCCAGCGGGGGGCCTAGCGGGGGGCTGGTAGCCTACAATGAGCAGTTCTTC. Complete variable domain (other parts from reference TRBV2 and TRBJ2-1): EPEVTQTPSHQVTQMGQEVILRCVPISNHLYFYWYRQILGQKVEFLVSFYNNEISEKSEIFDDQFSVERPDGSNFTLKIRSTKLEDSAMYFCASGGPSGGLVAYNEQFFGPGTRLTVL.

The chain carries TRBV5-1 and TRBJ2-4, with no clear D. The DNA end is a closer match to TRBJ2-7, so the J assignment may be wrong. Germline lookup yields CDR1 SGHRS and CDR2 YFSETQ. The CDR3 covers 12 residues. The DNA of the CDR3 is TGCGCCAGCAGCGATAGCCCAGGCGAGCAGTACTTC. This sequence encodes CASSDSPGEQYF.

The V call is TRBV9, the J call TRBJ2-1; no definite D call. The CDR3 has 13 residues. V was cut by 7 bases and J by 10 bases, with 18 bases left in between. The germline gives CDR1 SGDLS, CDR2 YYNGEE. In DNA form, the CDR3 reads TGTGCCAGCTCGACGTGGGCCCGGCAGGAGCAGTTCTTC. Translation gives CASSTWARQEQFF.

The rearrangement joins TRBV12-3 or TRBV12-4 to TRBJ1-2, with D perhaps matching TRBD1 (6 bases). V lost 6 bases, J lost 4 bases, and 12 bases lay in between. The CDR3 sequence is 13 residues long. This CDR3 is CASSPTGTYGYTF. In DNA form, the CDR3 reads TGTGCCAGCAGCCCTACAGGGACCTATGGCTACACCTTC.

The chain recombines TRBV6-2 or TRBV6-3 with TRBJ2-1; D gene ambiguous. The J call may be faulty, since TRBJ2-7 better matches the DNA end. In germline, CDR1 is MNHEY, CDR2 SVGEGT. The CDR3 is 15 amino acids. In DNA form, the CDR3 reads TGTGCCAGCAGTTATCCCTCCCTTCCGGGCTACGAGCAGTACTTC. Amino acids: CASSYPSLPGYEQYF.

The sample holds a few counts of this clonotype. The chain employs TRBV29-1 and TRBJ2-3; D gene unclear. V was shortened by 3 bases and J by 1 base, with 8 bases between the two germline ends. Per the germline V gene, CDR1 is SQVTM and CDR2 is ANQGSEA. The CDR3 has 13 amino acids. The CDR3 loop is CSVDEQGTDTQYF. Written as DNA, the CDR3 is TGCAGCGTTGATGAGCAAGGCACAGATACGCAGTATTTT.

This rearrangement joins TRBV7-9 to TRBJ2-6; D gene uncertain. Trimming shortened V by 8 bases and J by 3 bases, and 5 bases separated the two germline ends. The CDR3 has 12 amino acids. Germline assignment: CDR1 SEHNR and CDR2 FQNEAQ (reference sequence). CDR3 in amino acids: CASVNGANVLTF. The CDR3 DNA follows: TGTGCCAGCGTAAATGGGGCCAACGTCCTGACTTTC.

The rearrangement joins TRBV6-5 to TRBJ1-4, with 9 bases identical to TRBD1. The CDR3 has 15 amino acids. The V gene's germline CDR1 is MNHEY and CDR2 SVGAGI. V dropped 2 bases and J dropped 8; count of bases not matched to a gene: 6. The CDR3 region is CASSYLRTGEEKLFF. The DNA for the CDR3 is TGTGCCAGCAGTTACCTCAGGACAGGGGAGGAAAAACTGTTTTTT.

The chain combines TRBV5-1 with TRBJ1-2, with D tentatively TRBD1 (5 bases). This CDR3 has 15 residues. V lost 1 base and J lost 7, with 17 bases in between. Germline V gene lookup returns CDR1 SGHRS and CDR2 YFSETQ. The CDR3 nucleotides are TGCGCCAGCAGCTTGAGGAGTGAGGGGTACGGTGGCTACACCTTC. Its translation: CASSLRSEGYGGYTF.

A single count supports this clonotype. The rearrangement uses TRBV11-2 and TRBJ2-3; 9 positions match TRBD2. V lost 4 bases, J lost 0 bases, and 23 bases stayed unmatched. Germline loops: CDR1 SGHAT, CDR2 FQNNGV. The CDR3 loop spans 22 amino acids. The CDR3 coding sequence is TGTGCCAGCAGCTCCCGCTCGACATTGAGAGCGGGGGGAAAATCTAGCACAGATACGCAGTATTTT. Encoded protein: CASSSRSTLRAGGKSSTDTQYF.

This chain links TRBV6-2 or TRBV6-3 with TRBJ2-4; TRBD2 matches 9 bases. The germline CDR1 and CDR2 sequences are MNHEY and SVGEGT. With V trimmed by 0 bases and J by 3 bases, 3 bases remained unmatched. This CDR3 has 16 residues. The CDR3 region has the DNA TGTGCCAGCAGTTACTCGATAGCGGGGGTCAAAAACATTCAGTACTTC. Amino acid sequence: CASSYSIAGVKNIQYF.

The V call is TRBV20-1, the J call TRBJ1-2; D unresolved. V was trimmed by 6 bases and J by 0 bases, leaving 11 bases between them. This CDR3 is 13 amino acids long. The V gene's germline CDR1 is DFQATT and CDR2 SNEGSKA (reference sequence). CDR3 nucleotide sequence: TGCAGTGCCCCACAAGATGCTAACTATGGCTACACCTTC. Translating gives CSAPQDANYGYTF.

The chain combines TRBV7-3 with TRBJ2-7, with D unclear. This CDR3 comprises 15 residues. The V gene's germline CDR1 is SGHTA and CDR2 FQGTGA. Trimming took off 5 bases at V and 0 bases at J, with 14 bases between the two ends. CDR3 DNA sequence: TGTGCCAGCAGCCCCCCTAGGAGAGACTCCTACGAGCAGTACTTC. Its translation: CASSPPRRDSYEQYF.